This passage covers 25 T cell receptor beta chains from one sample sequenced in a study of blood T cell repertoires in COVID-19. TCRdb's copy holds only in-frame clones and misses some; the assay was immunoSEQ multiplex PCR. The sample has over 200,000 clones, over 75% seen once. Input material: peripheral blood. The origin of the receptors is a man between 35 and 55 years old with active or convalescent COVID-19.

This clone was seen a handful of times. V is TRBV10-3 and J is TRBJ1-6; tentative D call: TRBD1 (5 bases). CDR1 and CDR2 from the germline V gene are ENHRY and SYGVKD. Between the trimmed V and J ends, which lost 0 bases and 3 bases, there was a span of 15 bases. CDR3 length equals 18 residues. In nucleotides, the CDR3 is TGTGCCATCAGTGAGTCACGGTCAGGGTATTACTATAATTCACCCCTCCACTTT. Amino acids: CAISESRSGYYYNSPLHF.

The rearrangement uses TRBV7-8 and TRBJ1-5; the D is unclear. The CDR3 has 17 amino acids. In germline, CDR1 is SGHVS, CDR2 FQNEAQ. Trimming stripped 5 bases from V and 0 bases from J, with 17 bases between. The CDR3 region is CASSLRSSHDSNQPQHF. The CDR3, as DNA: TGTGCCAGCAGCCTCAGATCGTCACATGATAGCAATCAGCCCCAGCATTTT.

This clone has a handful of counts. The chain combines TRBV5-1 with TRBJ2-5; D might be TRBD2 (6 bases). Trimming took 0 bases from V and 4 from J, leaving 16 bases between them. The germline V gene encodes CDR1 SGHRS and CDR2 YFSETQ. CDR3 length: 16 amino acids. CDR3 nucleotide sequence: TGCGCCAGCAGCTTGGGCCCCCTGGGGGGAGGAGAGACCCAGTACTTC. Amino acids: CASSLGPLGGGETQYF.

A word on this clone: This CDR3 is also generated by other DNA sequences in the sample. The chain uses TRBV27 and TRBJ2-6; D gene ambiguous. This CDR3 is built from 15 residues. CDR1 MNHEY and CDR2 SMNVEV come from the germline V gene (reference sequence). Deletions cut 5 bases from V and 1 base from J, with 9 bases between. CDR3 region: CASSPSVSGANVLTF. The CDR3 DNA sequence: TGTGCCAGCAGTCCCTCGGTATCTGGGGCCAACGTCCTGACTTTC.

The rearrangement uses TRBV9 and TRBJ2-2; the D gene is possibly TRBD2 (5 bases). The V gene's germline CDR1 is SGDLS and CDR2 YYNGEE. V lost 1 base and J 6 bases, leaving 10 bases between the germline ends. This CDR3 is built from 14 residues. CDR3 DNA: TGTGCCAGCAGCGTAACTAGTTTCTCCGGGGAGCTGTTTTTT. Translation: CASSVTSFSGELFF.

V and J are TRBV11-2 and TRBJ2-7; 14 nucleotides align to TRBD2. The ends lost 5 bases at V and 2 bases at J; junction bases unmatched: 8. The CDR3 is 17 amino acids. The V gene's germline CDR1 is SGHAT and CDR2 FQNNGV. CDR3 sequence (DNA): TGTGCCAGCAGCCGGACTAGCGGGGGGACTTCCACCTACGAGCAGTACTTC. Amino acids: CASSRTSGGTSTYEQYF.

This sequence joins TRBV11-2 and TRBJ2-7; the match to TRBD2 covers 10 bases. The CDR3 runs 14 residues. Trimming removed 4 bases from V and 4 bases from J; junction bases left unmatched: 4. CDR1 and CDR2 from the germline V gene are SGHAT and FQNNGV. For the CDR3, the DNA is TGTGCCAGCAGCTACGGGACTAGCGCGTACGAGCAGTACTTC. This gives the protein CASSYGTSAYEQYF.

The chain has TRBV7-2 and TRBJ2-7; D ambiguous. This CDR3 has 14 residues. Germline lookup yields CDR1 SGHTA and CDR2 FQGNSA. Trimming took 0 bases from V and 5 from J, leaving 11 bases between them. CDR3 residues: CASSLAPNADEQYF. CDR3 bases: TGTGCCAGCAGCTTAGCTCCTAACGCCGACGAGCAGTACTTC.

This chain connects TRBV2 to TRBJ2-3; 15 bases agree with TRBD2. The germline gives CDR1 SNHLY, CDR2 FYNNEI. This CDR3 comprises 17 residues. The V segment lost 4 bases and the J segment 0 bases; nucleotides outside the gene matches: 2. The CDR3 nucleotides are TGTGCCAGCAGTGCCGGACTAGCGGGAGGGAGCACAGATACGCAGTATTTT. It translates to CASSAGLAGGSTDTQYF.

CDR3 in amino acids: CASSIRGGEQYF. Here the CDR3 DNA reads TGTGCCAGCAGCATCAGGGGTGGCGAGCAGTACTTC. The chain combines TRBV9 with TRBJ2-7; tentatively, D is TRBD1 (6 bases). The germline V and J ends were trimmed by 4 bases and 6 bases, with 11 bases remaining between them. From germline, CDR1 is SGDLS and CDR2 YYNGEE. The CDR3 is made up of 12 amino acids.

This chain joins TRBV30 and TRBJ1-5; possibly TRBD1 for D (6 bases). V lost 0 bases and J lost 3, with 9 bases in between. CDR1 and CDR2 from the germline V gene are GTSNPN and SVGIG (reference sequence). The CDR3 has 14 residues. The CDR3 loop reads CAWSVKGVNQPQHF. CDR3 coding DNA: TGTGCCTGGAGTGTAAAGGGGGTCAATCAGCCCCAGCATTTT.

The table lists this clone with a count of one. This chain joins TRBV2 and TRBJ2-3; D gene uncertain. Per germline, CDR1 SNHLY and CDR2 FYNNEI. This CDR3 comprises 13 residues. V shed 8 bases and J shed 2 bases, with 11 bases lying between them. CDR3 DNA sequence: TGTGCCAGCCGTCAGAATCCCACAGATACGCAGTATTTT. This translates into CASRQNPTDTQYF.

The chain is built from TRBV2 and TRBJ1-5, with D possibly TRBD1 on 6 matching bases. Deletions cut 3 bases from V and 6 bases from J, with 15 bases between. The CDR3 has 15 residues. Germline CDR1 is SNHLY and CDR2 is FYNNEI. The CDR3 coding sequence is TGTGCCAGCAGTGAGGCGGGGGGCAGCGGTCAGCCCCAGCATTTT. Translated, it gives CASSEAGGSGQPQHF.

V usage is TRBV9 and J usage is TRBJ2-5; tentative D call: TRBD2 (5 bases). In germline, CDR1 is SGDLS, CDR2 YYNGEE. The CDR3 has 13 residues. V lost 0 bases to trimming and J lost 5 bases, with 8 bases between them. The CDR3 sequence: CASSVDRGETQYF. DNA for the CDR3: TGTGCCAGCAGCGTAGATCGGGGTGAGACCCAGTACTTC.

V is TRBV28 and J is TRBJ2-1; D is ambiguous. With 3 bases removed from V and 8 bases from J, the gap between germline ends came to 11 bases. CDR3 length equals 13 residues. From germline, CDR1 is MDHEN and CDR2 SYDVKM. In nucleotides, the CDR3 is TGTGCCAGCAGTTTGATCTCTATCGATGAGCAGTTCTTC. This gives the protein CASSLISIDEQFF.

This clone was counted once. The chain's CDR3 is CASSGNTIQTTNTEAFF. CDR3 coding DNA: TGTGCCAGCAGTGGTAACACGATACAAACTACGAACACTGAAGCTTTCTTT. J is TRBJ1-1 and V is TRBV28, with D hard to call. The germline gives CDR1 MDHEN, CDR2 SYDVKM. The CDR3 covers 17 residues. V dropped 5 bases and J dropped 1 base, with 20 bases sitting between them.

This clone was seen only once. The chain has TRBV5-4 and TRBJ2-2; no clear D. V lost 8 bases, J lost 4 bases, and 12 bases lay in between. The germline V gene has CDR1 SGHNT and CDR2 YYREEE (reference sequence). CDR3 size: 13 residues. This CDR3 reads CASQALFTGELFF. The CDR3 DNA reads as TGTGCCAGTCAAGCATTATTCACCGGGGAGCTGTTTTTT.

V is TRBV27 and J is TRBJ2-3, with TRBD2 matching 10 bases. Germline V gives CDR1 MNHEY, CDR2 SMNVEV (reference sequence). This CDR3 is built from 16 residues. The junction had 4 bases not matched to a gene; V was cut back by 3 bases and J by 1 base. The CDR3 protein is CASSFLAGVGTDTQYF. The CDR3 region has the DNA TGTGCCAGCAGTTTTCTAGCGGGGGTGGGCACAGATACGCAGTATTTT.

This rearrangement joins TRBV5-1 to TRBJ2-3, with D perhaps matching TRBD2 (6 bases). Deletions cut 2 bases from V and 2 bases from J, with 15 bases between. This CDR3 comprises 16 residues. Germline CDR1 is SGHRS and CDR2 is YFSETQ. Written as DNA, the CDR3 is TGCGCCAGCAGCTTCCTTGAAGCGGGTTTCACAGATACGCAGTATTTT. Its translation: CASSFLEAGFTDTQYF.

CDR3 loop: CASSLNPGSGYEQFF. CDR3 DNA sequence: TGTGCCAGCAGCTTAAACCCGGGATCCGGGTATGAGCAGTTCTTC. The chain is built from TRBV7-3 and TRBJ2-1; possibly TRBD2 for D (5 bases). V lost 1 base and J 8 bases, leaving 15 bases between the germline ends. This CDR3 region has 15 residues. CDR1 is SGHTA and CDR2 is FQGTGA in the germline V gene.

With regard to this clone: The sample carries other DNA sequences with the same CDR3. The chain links TRBV27 to TRBJ1-2, with D possibly TRBD1 on 5 matching bases. Germline CDR1 is MNHEY and CDR2 is SMNVEV (reference sequence). The length of the CDR3 is 13 residues. Trimming shortened V by 3 bases and J by 2 bases, and 7 bases separated the two germline ends. The CDR3 region has the DNA TGTGCCAGCAGTTTTCGGGGGAACTATGGCTACACCTTC. This codes for CASSFRGNYGYTF.

The sample holds one count of this clone. The rearrangement joins TRBV24-1 to TRBJ1-5; D might be TRBD1 (5 bases). Trimming took 2 bases from V and 0 from J, leaving 16 bases between them. Per the germline V gene, CDR1 is KGHDR and CDR2 is SFDVKD. The CDR3 length is 18 residues. CDR3 coding DNA: TGTGCCACCAGTGATTCCGCCCGGCAGGGTTATAGCAATCAGCCCCAGCATTTT. It codes for CATSDSARQGYSNQPQHF.

The chain employs TRBV20-1 and TRBJ2-7; 9 nucleotides line up with TRBD1. J was trimmed by 0 bases and V by 3 bases; bases with no gene match: 18. The CDR3 totals 19 residues. CDR1 is DFQATT and CDR2 is SNEGSKA in the germline V gene (reference sequence). CDR3 in DNA: TGCAGTGCTAGTTTTCGTGGGACAGGGCCAACTAGGAGCTCCTACGAGCAGTACTTC. It encodes CSASFRGTGPTRSSYEQYF.

The genes are TRBV6-1 and TRBJ2-1; TRBD1 might be the D (6 bases). The CDR3 contains 15 residues. CDR1 MNHNS and CDR2 SASEGT come from the germline V gene. With 1 base removed from V and 6 bases from J, the gap between germline ends came to 13 bases. The CDR3 loop reads CASSEVTWGLNEQFF. CDR3 coding DNA: TGTGCCAGCAGTGAAGTAACGTGGGGGCTCAATGAGCAGTTCTTC.

The CDR3 loop reads CAISEPMAGIYEQYF. The CDR3 DNA reads TGTGCCATCAGTGAGCCCATGGCAGGCATCTACGAGCAGTACTTC. The V call is TRBV10-3, the J call TRBJ2-7; D remains ambiguous. The germline gives CDR1 ENHRY, CDR2 SYGVKD. This CDR3 has 15 amino acids. The V gene lost 2 bases and the J gene lost 3 bases, with 14 bases spanning the gap.